This T cell receptor (beta chain) was sequenced in a study of early T cells in non-severe SARS-CoV-2 infection. Tagging with unique molecular identifiers was applied to individual cDNA molecules. MiXCR, run by TCRdb on the 5' RACE reads, gives a single entry per CDR3 protein. The repertoire holds about 33,000 distinct CDR3 sequences, with roughly 4% as singletons. Germline CDR1 reads MNHNY; CDR2 reads SVGAGI (reference sequence). There are 15 residues in the CDR3. In this sample, this clonotype turned up many times. A junction boundary mismatches the germline segment, possibly from a read error. The chain combines TRBV6-6 with TRBJ1-5; D is uncertain. Sequencing was carried out using whole blood. The source of this sequence is an adult who was a healthcare worker with PCR-confirmed SARS-CoV-2 infection or an uninfected control (not recorded which). The CDR3, as DNA: TGTGCCAGTCATCGGGCGGTAGGCGCAAATCACCCCCAGCATTTT. Encoded protein: CASHRAVGANHPQHF.